The clone carrying this T cell receptor beta chain was counted a few times. TCRdb re-derived calls from the RT-PCR reads in MiXCR, one entry per CDR3 protein. This table holds hundreds of thousands of distinct CDR3 sequences, approximately 14% found once. Looked up from germline, CDR1 is SGHRS and CDR2 is YFSETQ. The CDR3 is 17 residues long. Trimming took 0 bases from V and 2 from J; bases not matched to a gene: 8. V gene TRBV5-1 combines with J gene TRBJ2-7, with 10 bases aligning to TRBD2. The clonotype originates from a female donor in good health, serving as a healthy control. The specimen sequenced was memory CD4+ T cells from blood. This chain's CDR3 is CASSLDLAGATAYEQYF. The CDR3 nucleotides are TGCGCCAGCAGCTTGGACCTAGCGGGAGCGACCGCCTACGAGCAGTACTTC.